The rows below give T cell receptor beta chains drawn from one sample of a study of T-cell memory formation after mild COVID-19. TCRdb reanalysed the 5' RACE reads using MiXCR and keeps one entry per CDR3 protein. Of roughly 49,000 distinct CDR3 sequences detected, roughly a quarter appear once; the ten largest clones hold about two fifths. Material for sequencing was PBMCs or a T cell subset sorted from them (not recorded which). These receptors were taken from a man between 18 and 29 years old who had mild COVID-19 (a few samples of this study predate the infection). Cell type and time point are not known. CDR3s include the opening cysteine and the closing phenylalanine or tryptophan. A D gene is named only where the DNA matches it firmly. Rows may omit the clone size; those that give it use once, few, many or a size class.

abundance: -; len: 16; v_gene: TRBV6-6; d_gene: TRBD1; j_gene: TRBJ2-1; CDR3aa: CASAPHDRDPFDEQFF; CDR3nt: TGTGCCAGCGCGCCCCACGACAGGGACCCCTTCGATGAGCAGTTCTTC
abundance: -; len: 15; v_gene: TRBV12-3/TRBV12-4; d_gene: -; j_gene: TRBJ2-3; CDR3aa: CASSKGSPSTDTQYF; CDR3nt: TGTGCCAGCAGCAAAGGGTCGCCTAGCACAGATACGCAGTATTTT
abundance: many; len: 13; v_gene: TRBV24-1; d_gene: -; j_gene: TRBJ2-1; CDR3aa: CATSDPNSNEQFF; CDR3nt: TGTGCCACCAGTGATCCTAATTCCAATGAGCAGTTCTTC
abundance: few; len: 16; v_gene: TRBV15; d_gene: -; j_gene: TRBJ2-1; CDR3aa: CATSLLLGQGYNEQFF; CDR3nt: TGTGCCACCAGCCTGCTTTTGGGTCAAGGGTACAATGAGCAGTTCTTC
abundance: few; len: 12; v_gene: TRBV20-1; d_gene: -; j_gene: TRBJ2-1; CDR3aa: CSARPPGNEQFF; CDR3nt: TGCAGTGCCAGACCCCCGGGGAATGAGCAGTTCTTC
abundance: -; len: 13; v_gene: TRBV6-2/TRBV6-3; d_gene: -; j_gene: TRBJ2-7; CDR3aa: CASSYPLRYEQYF; CDR3nt: TGTGCCAGCAGTTACCCCCTCCGATACGAGCAGTACTTC
abundance: many; len: 15; v_gene: TRBV19; d_gene: TRBD2; j_gene: TRBJ2-1; CDR3aa: CASSISSGAYNEQFF; CDR3nt: TGTGCCAGTAGTATTTCTAGCGGAGCCTACAATGAGCAGTTCTTC
abundance: -; len: 15; v_gene: TRBV7-8; d_gene: -; j_gene: TRBJ2-2; CDR3aa: CASHQGTGRTGELFF; CDR3nt: TGTGCCAGCCATCAGGGCACTGGGAGGACCGGGGAGCTGTTTTTT
abundance: few; len: 15; v_gene: TRBV4-1; d_gene: TRBD2; j_gene: TRBJ2-1; CDR3aa: CASSQVAGTYNEQFF; CDR3nt: TGCGCCAGCAGCCAAGTAGCGGGGACCTACAATGAGCAGTTCTTC
abundance: few; len: 16; v_gene: TRBV7-6; d_gene: -; j_gene: TRBJ2-1; CDR3aa: CASSKPRDFPDNEQFF; CDR3nt: TGTGCCAGCAGCAAGCCACGGGATTTTCCTGACAATGAGCAGTTCTTC
abundance: once; len: 15; v_gene: TRBV11-2; d_gene: TRBD2; j_gene: TRBJ2-1; CDR3aa: CASRVSGGGNNEQFF; CDR3nt: TGTGCCAGCAGGGTGAGCGGGGGGGGTAACAATGAGCAGTTCTTC
abundance: -; len: 15; v_gene: TRBV5-1; d_gene: -; j_gene: TRBJ1-1; CDR3aa: CASSGTGTPNTEAFF; CDR3nt: TGCGCCAGCAGCGGAACAGGGACTCCTAACACTGAAGCTTTCTTT
abundance: few; len: 14; v_gene: TRBV4-1; d_gene: TRBD1; j_gene: TRBJ2-5; CDR3aa: CASSQGQVQETQYF; CDR3nt: TGCGCCAGCAGCCAGGGACAGGTCCAAGAGACCCAGTACTTC
abundance: -; len: 16; v_gene: TRBV6-5; d_gene: TRBD1; j_gene: TRBJ1-2; CDR3aa: CASSYSGTGANYGYTF; CDR3nt: TGTGCCAGCAGTTACTCCGGGACAGGGGCTAACTATGGCTACACCTTC
abundance: -; len: 16; v_gene: TRBV15; d_gene: -; j_gene: TRBJ1-1; CDR3aa: CATSRDHAGPNTEAFF; CDR3nt: TGTGCCACCAGCAGAGATCACGCAGGCCCGAACACTGAAGCTTTCTTT
abundance: -; len: 15; v_gene: TRBV12-3/TRBV12-4; d_gene: TRBD2; j_gene: TRBJ2-3; CDR3aa: CASSSSGGSTDTQYF; CDR3nt: TGTGCCAGCAGTTCTAGCGGGGGCAGCACAGATACGCAGTATTTT
abundance: -; len: 21; v_gene: TRBV7-2; d_gene: TRBD2; j_gene: TRBJ2-3; CDR3aa: CASSLRVLAGSLPPDTDTQYF; CDR3nt: TGTGCCAGCAGCTTAAGGGTACTAGCGGGGTCTTTACCCCCGGACACAGATACGCAGTATTTT
abundance: few; len: 16; v_gene: TRBV5-1; d_gene: TRBD1; j_gene: TRBJ1-5; CDR3aa: CASRSRTGFERQPQHF; CDR3nt: TGCGCCAGCAGGAGTAGGACAGGGTTTGAGCGGCAGCCCCAGCATTTT
abundance: few; len: 16; v_gene: TRBV6-1; d_gene: -; j_gene: TRBJ1-1; CDR3aa: CANGGPALDLNTEAFF; CDR3nt: TGTGCCAACGGAGGACCTGCTCTAGATTTGAACACTGAAGCTTTCTTT
abundance: many; len: 15; v_gene: TRBV4-2; d_gene: TRBD1; j_gene: TRBJ2-2; CDR3aa: CASSQGTGVTGELFF; CDR3nt: TGTGCCAGCAGCCAGGGGACAGGGGTCACCGGGGAGCTGTTTTTT
abundance: -; len: 15; v_gene: TRBV6-2/TRBV6-3; d_gene: -; j_gene: TRBJ2-5; CDR3aa: CASCRRGRGTETQYF; CDR3nt: TGTGCCAGCTGCCGCCGGGGCAGGGGTACAGAGACCCAGTACTTC
abundance: -; len: 14; v_gene: TRBV19; d_gene: -; j_gene: TRBJ2-3; CDR3aa: CASKERISTDTQYF; CDR3nt: TGTGCCAGTAAGGAGAGGATAAGCACAGATACGCAGTATTTT